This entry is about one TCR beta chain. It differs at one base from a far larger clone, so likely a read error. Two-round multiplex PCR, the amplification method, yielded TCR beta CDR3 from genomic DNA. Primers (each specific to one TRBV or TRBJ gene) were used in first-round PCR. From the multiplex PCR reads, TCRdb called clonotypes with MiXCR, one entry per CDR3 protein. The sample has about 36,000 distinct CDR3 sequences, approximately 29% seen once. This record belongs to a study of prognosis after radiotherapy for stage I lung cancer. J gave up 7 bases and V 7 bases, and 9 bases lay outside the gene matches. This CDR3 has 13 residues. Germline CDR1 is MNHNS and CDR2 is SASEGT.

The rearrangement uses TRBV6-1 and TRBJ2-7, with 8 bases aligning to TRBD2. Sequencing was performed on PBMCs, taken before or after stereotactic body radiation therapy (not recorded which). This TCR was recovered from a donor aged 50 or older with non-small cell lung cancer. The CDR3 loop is CASIDVAGGEQYF. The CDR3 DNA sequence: TGTGCCAGCATTGACGTGGCGGGGGGTGAGCAGTACTTC.